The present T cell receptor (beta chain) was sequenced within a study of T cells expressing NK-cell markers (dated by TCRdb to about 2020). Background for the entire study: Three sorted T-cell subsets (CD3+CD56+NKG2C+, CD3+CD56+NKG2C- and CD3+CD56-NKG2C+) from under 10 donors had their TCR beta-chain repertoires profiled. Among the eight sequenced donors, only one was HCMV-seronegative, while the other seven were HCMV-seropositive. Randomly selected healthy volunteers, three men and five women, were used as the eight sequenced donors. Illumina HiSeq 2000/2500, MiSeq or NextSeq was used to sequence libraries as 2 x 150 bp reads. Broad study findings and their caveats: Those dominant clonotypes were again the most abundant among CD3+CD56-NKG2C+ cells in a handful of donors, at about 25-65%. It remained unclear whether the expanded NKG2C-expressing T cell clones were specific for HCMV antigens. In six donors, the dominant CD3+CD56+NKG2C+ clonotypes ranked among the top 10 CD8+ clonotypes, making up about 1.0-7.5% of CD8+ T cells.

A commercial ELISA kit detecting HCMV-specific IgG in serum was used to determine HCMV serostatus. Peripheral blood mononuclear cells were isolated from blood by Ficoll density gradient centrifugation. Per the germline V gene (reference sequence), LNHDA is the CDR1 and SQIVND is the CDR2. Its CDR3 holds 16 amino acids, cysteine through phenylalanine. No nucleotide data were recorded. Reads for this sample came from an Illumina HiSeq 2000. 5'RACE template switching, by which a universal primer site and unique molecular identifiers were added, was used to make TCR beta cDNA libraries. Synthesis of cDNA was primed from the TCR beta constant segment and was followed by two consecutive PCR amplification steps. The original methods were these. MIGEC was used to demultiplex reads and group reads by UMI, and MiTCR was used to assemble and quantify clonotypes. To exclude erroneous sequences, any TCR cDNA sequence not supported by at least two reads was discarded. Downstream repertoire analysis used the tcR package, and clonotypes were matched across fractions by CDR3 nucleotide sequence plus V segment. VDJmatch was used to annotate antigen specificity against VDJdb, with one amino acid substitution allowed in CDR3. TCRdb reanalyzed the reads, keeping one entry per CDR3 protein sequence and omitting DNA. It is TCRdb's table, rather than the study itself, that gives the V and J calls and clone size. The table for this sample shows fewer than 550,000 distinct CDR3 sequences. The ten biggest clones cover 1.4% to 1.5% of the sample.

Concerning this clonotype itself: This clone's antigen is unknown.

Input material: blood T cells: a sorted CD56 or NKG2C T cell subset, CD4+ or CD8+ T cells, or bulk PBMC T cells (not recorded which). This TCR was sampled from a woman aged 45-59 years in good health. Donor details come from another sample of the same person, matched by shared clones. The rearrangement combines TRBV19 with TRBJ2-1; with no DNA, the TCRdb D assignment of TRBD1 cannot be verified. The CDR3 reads CASSIAGAYPNNEQFF.